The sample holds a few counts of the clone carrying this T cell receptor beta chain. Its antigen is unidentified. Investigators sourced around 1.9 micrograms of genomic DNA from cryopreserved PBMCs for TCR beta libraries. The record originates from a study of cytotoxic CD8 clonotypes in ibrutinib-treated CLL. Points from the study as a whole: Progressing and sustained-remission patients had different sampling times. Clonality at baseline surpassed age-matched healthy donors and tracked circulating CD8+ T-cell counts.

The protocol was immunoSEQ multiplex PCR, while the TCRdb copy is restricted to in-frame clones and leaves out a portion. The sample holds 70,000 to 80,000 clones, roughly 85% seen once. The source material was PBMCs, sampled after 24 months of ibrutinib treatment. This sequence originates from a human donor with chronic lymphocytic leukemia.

CDR3 in DNA: TGTGCCAGCAGTGAAGCGCCAGTATCCATGCCCGGGGAGCTGTTTTTT. Translated: CASSEAPVSMPGELFF. The V and J genes are TRBV2 and TRBJ2-2; no reliable D call. The V and J ends lost 0 bases and 6 bases respectively, with 14 bases between them. The CDR3 loop spans 16 amino acids. Germline loops: CDR1 SNHLY, CDR2 FYNNEI.